This T cell receptor beta chain was captured by sequencing in a study of T-cell memory formation after mild COVID-19. 5'RACE with constant-segment primers built TCRalpha and TCRbeta cDNA libraries with UMIs. One entry per CDR3 protein results from TCRdb running MiXCR on the 5' RACE reads. The sample holds 340,000 or so distinct CDR3 sequences; roughly 13% are singletons and the top ten take 20% to 25%. The CDR3 consists of 14 residues. V lost 1 base and J lost 7; bases outside the gene matches: 4. This clonotype was seen only a few times. Sequenced input: PBMCs or a T cell subset sorted from them (not recorded which). The receptor comes from a man aged 18 to 29 who had mild COVID-19 (a few samples of this study predate the infection). Cell type and time point are not known. The chain combines TRBV12-3 or TRBV12-4 with TRBJ1-5, with 7 bases fitting TRBD1. The CDR3, as DNA: TGTGCCAGCAGTTTAGAGGACAGGAGCCAGCCCCAGCATTTT. Protein product: CASSLEDRSQPQHF.